The present T cell receptor (beta chain) was sequenced within a study of CD8+ T cells in alopecia areata. About the research overall: The drug, oral tofacitinib, was given to treated patients at 5 to 10 mg twice daily.

Once RNA had been extracted, it was reverse transcribed into cDNA to act as the sequencing template. Using immunoSEQ multiplex PCR, the repertoire was profiled, and TCRdb retains in-frame clones only, with some absent. The sample records 110,000 to 150,000 clones, about 47% being singletons. As for this clone: The target antigen is unknown.

General study findings and limits: Besides other cells, scalp samples also yield sequences of resident alphabeta T cells from normal skin. Possibly because of HLA-related factors, TCR sharing was less clear across patients than in mice. Affected lesional scalp, above all in alopecia totalis/universalis, was more clonal than normal scalp.

Trimming removed 7 bases at V and 2 bases at J, with 7 bases between. The V gene's germline CDR1 is SNHLY and CDR2 FYNNEI. The CDR3 runs to 12 residues. The TCR comes from a human donor with alopecia areata. Sequenced material: CD4+ T cells sorted from blood, taken at week 0. The V gene is TRBV2, the J gene TRBJ2-3; D remains ambiguous. The CDR3 protein is CASIGSTDTQYF. DNA for the CDR3: TGTGCCAGCATCGGCTCCACAGATACGCAGTATTTT.